The 23 T cell receptor beta chains reported below all come from one sample, sequenced in a study of blood T cells in healthy people across ages. Primers used in a second PCR of roughly 6 to 11 cycles were a sample-barcoded 5' primer and a J-beta primer mix. TCRdb called the 5' RACE reads again in MiXCR, with one record for every CDR3 protein. The sample records some 1.6 million distinct CDR3 sequences, about 31% being singletons. The sample was blood. Every receptor here comes from a woman in her thirties in good health.

This clonotype was counted between two and nine times. The chain combines TRBV12-3 or TRBV12-4 with TRBJ2-1; 7 bases align to TRBD2. The CDR3 extends over 15 amino acids. The trim removed 6 bases at V and 2 bases at J, leaving 7 bases unmatched. CDR3 sequence: CASSQLGGAYNEQFF. The CDR3 bases are TGTGCCAGCAGCCAATTGGGGGGGGCCTACAATGAGCAGTTCTTC.

In this sample, this clonotype turned up a few times. The rearrangement links TRBV5-1 to TRBJ2-7, with no clear D. V lost 4 bases to trimming and J lost 6 bases, with 17 bases between them. This CDR3 has 14 residues. CDR1 and CDR2 (germline): SGHRS, YFSETQ. The CDR3 is CASSPAGYPIEQYF. The CDR3 DNA is TGCGCCAGCAGCCCCGCCGGGTACCCCATCGAGCAGTACTTC.

This clonotype occurred a few times. CDR3 region: CASSTGQFSYEQYF. CDR3 coding DNA: TGCGCCAGCAGCACCGGACAGTTCTCCTACGAGCAGTACTTC. This rearrangement joins TRBV4-1 to TRBJ2-7; maybe TRBD1 (6 bases). The CDR3 is made up of 14 amino acids. The V and J ends lost 5 bases and 0 bases respectively, with 11 bases between them. The germline CDR1 and CDR2 sequences are MGHRA and YSYEKL.

The V and J genes are TRBV27 and TRBJ2-7, with D possibly being TRBD2 (6 bases). From germline, CDR1 is MNHEY and CDR2 SMNVEV (reference sequence). CDR3 length: 14 residues. V lost 6 bases and J lost 0, with 12 bases in between. CDR3 sequence (DNA): TGTGCCAGCAGGGCGCTAGCGTACTCCTACGAGCAGTACTTC. Its translation is CASRALAYSYEQYF.

The V and J genes are TRBV11-2 and TRBJ2-1; D gene ambiguous. The CDR3 totals 13 residues. Trimming took 1 base from V and 8 from J, leaving 9 bases between them. The germline V gene encodes CDR1 SGHAT and CDR2 FQNNGV. CDR3: CASSLVPSDEQFF. DNA of the CDR3: TGTGCCAGCAGCTTAGTTCCAAGCGATGAGCAGTTCTTC.

This clonotype was observed a few times. V and J are TRBV7-9 and TRBJ2-1; D might be TRBD2 (5 bases). CDR1 is SEHNR and CDR2 is FQNEAQ in the germline V gene (reference sequence). The V gene lost 1 base and the J gene lost 6 bases, with 13 bases spanning the gap. The CDR3 contains 15 residues. The CDR3 nucleotides read TGTGCCAGCAGCTTAGTGCCTAGCCCCACCAATGAGCAGTTCTTC. Translated: CASSLVPSPTNEQFF.

V usage is TRBV5-1 and J usage is TRBJ2-5, with 8 bases identical to TRBD2. The CDR3 is 16 amino acids. The germline V gene encodes CDR1 SGHRS and CDR2 YFSETQ. Trimming cost V 0 bases and J 3 bases; bases outside gene matches: 7. The CDR3 here is CASSLGSAGVKETQYF. The DNA for the CDR3 is TGCGCCAGCAGCTTGGGATCAGCGGGGGTGAAAGAGACCCAGTACTTC.

This clonotype was picked up a small number of times. The rearrangement joins TRBV20-1 to TRBJ2-5; 9 nucleotides match TRBD2. This CDR3 has 16 amino acids. With 2 bases clipped from V and 2 bases from J, the junction kept 9 bases outside the gene matches. Germline V gene sequence: CDR1 DFQATT, CDR2 SNEGSKA (reference sequence). The CDR3 here is CSARSEAGGSQETQYF. CDR3 sequence (DNA): TGCAGTGCTAGATCGGAAGCGGGAGGATCGCAAGAGACCCAGTACTTC.

This rearrangement joins TRBV6-1 to TRBJ2-3; TRBD2 agrees at 7 bases. V was clipped by 1 base and J by 6 bases; unmatched bases: 4. CDR3 length: 14 amino acids. CDR1 is MNHNS, CDR2 SASEGT, per germline. The CDR3 is CASSEGGRVDTQYF. Written as DNA, the CDR3 is TGTGCCAGCAGTGAAGGGGGGAGGGTGGATACGCAGTATTTT.

The chain combines TRBV14 with TRBJ2-7; 8 bases align to TRBD1. The CDR3 runs to 15 residues. The V gene end was trimmed by 0 bases and the J gene end by 5 bases; junction bases not matched to a gene: 6. CDR1 is SGHDN, CDR2 FVKESK, per germline. In DNA, the CDR3 is TGTGCCAGCAGCCAAGACCACAGGGGGTCCCACGAGCAGTACTTC. Translating gives CASSQDHRGSHEQYF.

J is TRBJ2-7 and V is TRBV6-1; D is possibly TRBD2 (6 bases). V shed 4 bases and J shed 4 bases, with 14 bases lying between them. This CDR3 spans 14 amino acids. From germline, CDR1 is MNHNS and CDR2 SASEGT. Here the CDR3 reads CASSGGGIQYEQYF. CDR3 nucleotides: TGTGCCAGCAGTGGGGGCGGGATCCAATACGAGCAGTACTTC.

This rearrangement joins TRBV9 to TRBJ2-7; perhaps TRBD2 as D (5 bases). The length of the CDR3 is 16 residues. V was pared by 3 bases and J by 5 bases, with 21 bases between. CDR1 SGDLS and CDR2 YYNGEE come from the germline V gene. This CDR3 is CASSAGLTASSHEQYF. The CDR3 coding sequence is TGTGCCAGCAGCGCCGGACTTACGGCTAGTTCCCACGAGCAGTACTTC.

This chain links TRBV6-4 with TRBJ1-2, with 10 bases identical to TRBD1. The CDR3 covers 13 residues. Germline CDR1 and CDR2: MRHNA and SNTAGT. With 6 bases clipped from V and 7 bases from J, the junction kept 5 bases outside the gene matches. The CDR3 coding sequence is TGTGCCAGCAGGGAGACAGGGGGCGTTGGCTACACCTTC. It yields the protein CASRETGGVGYTF.

This clonotype was seen a few times. V is TRBV20-1 and J is TRBJ2-5, with D possibly being TRBD1 (5 bases). Trimming took 5 bases from V and 5 from J, leaving 15 bases between them. This CDR3 has 13 amino acids. CDR1 is DFQATT and CDR2 is SNEGSKA in the germline V gene (reference sequence). Here the CDR3 DNA reads TGCAGTGCTTTTAAAGGGGTCGGGGAGACCCAGTACTTC. It specifies CSAFKGVGETQYF.

This clonotype was counted between two and nine times. This rearrangement joins TRBV18 to TRBJ2-7, with a weak D call TRBD1 (6 bases). With 6 bases removed from V and 1 base from J, the gap between germline ends came to 13 bases. Looked up from germline, CDR1 is KGHSH and CDR2 is LQKENI. This CDR3 has 14 amino acids. The CDR3 loop is CASSPETGSYEQYF. CDR3 nucleotide sequence: TGTGCCAGCTCCCCCGAGACAGGATCCTACGAGCAGTACTTC. Complete variable domain (other parts from reference TRBV18 and TRBJ2-7): NAGVMQNPRHLVRRRGQEARLRCSPMKGHSHVYWYRQLPEEGLKFMVYLQKENIIDESGMPKERFSAEFPKEGPSILRIQQVVRGDSAAYFCASSPETGSYEQYFGPGTRLTVT.

V is TRBV27 and J is TRBJ1-2, with a weak D call TRBD1 (5 bases). Trimming stripped 7 bases from V and 9 bases from J, with 12 bases between. The CDR3 sequence is 11 residues long. Germline CDR1 MNHEY, CDR2 SMNVEV (reference sequence). CDR3 bases: TGTGCCAGCACGAGCAGGGATAGCTACACCTTC. Its translation is CASTSRDSYTF.

This clonotype was picked up a small number of times. The chain joins TRBV5-1 to TRBJ2-3; D gene uncertain. Germline V gives CDR1 SGHRS, CDR2 YFSETQ. V lost 5 bases and J lost 4, with 11 bases in between. This CDR3 has 13 amino acids. CDR3 residues: CASSVGQADTQYF. The CDR3 coding sequence is TGCGCCAGCAGTGTGGGTCAAGCAGATACGCAGTATTTT.

At least ten counts were recorded for this clonotype. The rearrangement joins TRBV5-1 to TRBJ2-7; 8 bases are shared with TRBD1. The CDR3 has 15 residues. CDR1 and CDR2 (germline): SGHRS, YFSETQ. V lost 2 bases to trimming and J lost 0 bases; unmatched junction nucleotides: 4. The CDR3 DNA follows: TGCGCCAGCAGCTTCGGGACAGGACCCTCCTACGAGCAGTACTTC. Translating gives CASSFGTGPSYEQYF. Complete variable domain (other parts from reference TRBV5-1 and TRBJ2-7): KAGVTQTPRYLIKTRGQQVTLSCSPISGHRSVSWYQQTPGQGLQFLFEYFSETQRNKGNFPGRFSGRQFSNSRSEMNVSTLELGDSALYLCASSFGTGPSYEQYFGPGTRLTVT.

About this clonotype: The conserved phenylalanine or tryptophan normally closing the CDR3 is absent here, so this likely arose from a read error. The chain couples TRBV20-1 to TRBJ2-7; TRBD1 matches at 8 bases. In germline, CDR1 is DFQATT, CDR2 SNEGSKA (reference sequence). With V trimmed by 1 base and J by 1 base, 3 bases remained unmatched. The CDR3 extends over 14 amino acids. Written as DNA, the CDR3 is TGCAGTGCTAGAGGAAGGACAGGGTCCTACGAGCAGTACTGC. The encoded protein is CSARGRTGSYEQYC.

V and J are TRBV27 and TRBJ1-2; D is uncertain. CDR1 and CDR2 (germline): MNHEY, SMNVEV (reference sequence). V lost 2 bases, J lost 4 bases, and 11 bases lay in between. The CDR3 covers 14 residues. Here the CDR3 reads CASSLPATVYGYTF. The DNA for the CDR3 is TGTGCCAGCAGTTTACCAGCTACCGTCTATGGCTACACCTTC.

This clonotype has just a few counts. The chain joins TRBV10-3 to TRBJ1-5; D is uncertain. Germline CDR1 ENHRY, CDR2 SYGVKD. V was pared by 3 bases and J by 0 bases, with 6 bases between. The length of the CDR3 is 14 residues. This CDR3 reads CAISEQNSNQPQHF. For the CDR3, the DNA is TGTGCCATCAGTGAACAGAATAGCAATCAGCCCCAGCATTTT.

V gene TRBV4-2 combines with J gene TRBJ2-5; D remains ambiguous. The V and J ends lost 1 base and 5 bases respectively, with 8 bases between them. The CDR3 sequence is 13 residues long. Looked up from germline, CDR1 is LGHNA and CDR2 is YNFKEQ. DNA for the CDR3: TGTGCCAGCAGCCAAGTAAAGTGGGAGACCCAGTACTTC. Protein sequence: CASSQVKWETQYF.

V usage is TRBV6-2 or TRBV6-3 and J usage is TRBJ1-1, with 9 bases lining up with TRBD1. V lost 6 bases and J lost 1; bases outside the gene matches: 3. Germline values: CDR1 MNHEY, CDR2 SVGEGT. The CDR3 contains 14 residues. The CDR3 protein is CASRQGAENTEAFF. The CDR3 bases are TGTGCCAGCAGACAGGGGGCCGAGAACACTGAAGCTTTCTTT.